Below, 14 T cell receptor beta chains from the same sample are listed, as sequenced in a study of TIL therapy for anti-PD-1-resistant metastatic lung cancer (dated by TCRdb to about 2021). TCR beta CDR3 regions were amplified from genomic DNA with the immunoSEQ v3 hsTCRB kit using bias-controlled multiplex PCR. The immuneACCESS repertoire file appears here via TCRdb, limited to in-frame rearrangements. These files lack a portion of the clones; in checked studies, under half of the deficit traces to unresolved V genes, and the cause of the others is not known. This sample gives tens of thousands of clones in total; roughly 85% of them show up just once. Around 16% of the sample rests with the top ten. This specimen's time point label, per the study, means: pre-treatment sample, taken before nivolumab and TIL therapy. Material: blood, obtained at baseline. Receptors were obtained from a man between 65 and 80 years old with non-small cell lung cancer.

This chain uses TRBV7-2 with TRBJ2-1; 9 nucleotides line up with TRBD1. This CDR3 region has 15 residues. Looked up from germline, CDR1 is SGHTA and CDR2 is FQGNSA. V was pared by 5 bases and J by 3 bases, with 5 bases of the junction left unmatched. The CDR3 coding sequence is TGTGCCAGCAGCCAACAGGGGGCGGGCTACAATGAGCAGTTCTTC. Protein: CASSQQGAGYNEQFF.

This clone was seen only once. The J gene is TRBJ1-2, the V gene TRBV5-1; D is ambiguous. V gave up 4 bases and J gave up 8 bases, with 18 bases separating them. The CDR3 is made up of 14 amino acids. Germline CDR1 is SGHRS and CDR2 is YFSETQ. Here the CDR3 DNA reads TGCGCCAGCAGCCCCCAGCTGGGAGGGCGCGGCTACACCTTC. It encodes CASSPQLGGRGYTF.

Only one count was recorded for this clone. This sequence joins TRBV7-3 and TRBJ2-2; 10 bases are a match to TRBD2. Trimming at V came to 5 bases and at J to 1 base, leaving 13 bases not matched to a gene. This CDR3 has 19 amino acids. CDR1 is SGHTA, CDR2 FQGTGA, per germline. The CDR3 DNA follows: TGTGCCAGCAGCCGAAGTGTAGCGGGAGGATCCAAGAACACCGGGGAGCTGTTTTTT. Protein: CASSRSVAGGSKNTGELFF.

The chain combines TRBV20-1 with TRBJ2-5; D gene ambiguous. The CDR3 sequence is 11 residues long. The V and J ends lost 2 bases and 7 bases respectively, with 8 bases between them. CDR1 and CDR2 from the germline V gene are DFQATT and SNEGSKA (reference sequence). The CDR3 reads CSARLEGTQYF. The CDR3 DNA reads as TGCAGTGCTAGACTAGAAGGGACCCAGTACTTC.

In its sample, this clone was seen a few times. V is TRBV5-4 and J is TRBJ1-2; D remains unclear. V was trimmed by 7 bases and J by 0 bases, leaving 16 bases between them. Looked up from germline, CDR1 is SGHNT and CDR2 is YYREEE (reference sequence). The CDR3 contains 15 residues. CDR3 sequence: CASSLVRAANYGYTF. The CDR3 DNA sequence: TGTGCCAGCTCCTTGGTACGGGCCGCTAACTATGGCTACACCTTC.

CDR3: CASSTSGRAKGDTQYF. Here the CDR3 DNA reads TGTGCCAGCAGTACTAGCGGGAGGGCCAAAGGAGATACGCAGTATTTT. The chain uses TRBV9 and TRBJ2-3, with 13 bases that match TRBD2. Germline CDR1 is SGDLS and CDR2 is YYNGEE. The junction had 8 bases not matched to a gene; V was cut back by 5 bases and J by 5 bases. The CDR3 is 16 residues long.

The chain has TRBV7-3 and TRBJ2-3, with 7 bases aligning to TRBD1. Per the germline V gene, CDR1 is SGHTA and CDR2 is FQGTGA. With V trimmed by 4 bases and J by 3 bases, 4 bases remained unmatched. The CDR3 is made up of 14 amino acids. CDR3 protein: CASSYDRETDTQYF. In DNA, the CDR3 is TGTGCCAGCAGCTACGACAGGGAGACAGATACGCAGTATTTT.

Only a few counts were recorded for this clone. The genes are TRBV7-9 and TRBJ2-7; unclear D gene. The V end lost 5 bases, the J end lost 0 bases, and 8 bases lay between the germline ends. Germline V gives CDR1 SEHNR, CDR2 FQNEAQ (reference sequence). This CDR3 comprises 13 residues. The CDR3 DNA follows: TGTGCCAGCAGCAGGCAGGTCTCCTACGAGCAGTACTTC. Its translation: CASSRQVSYEQYF.

The rearrangement links TRBV19 to TRBJ1-2; D gene uncertain. Germline V gene lookup returns CDR1 LNHDA and CDR2 SQIVND (reference sequence). V lost 8 bases and J 4 bases, leaving 11 bases between the germline ends. The CDR3 consists of 12 residues. The CDR3 DNA follows: TGTGCCAGTGGGAGGACGGCCTATGGCTACACCTTC. Its protein product is CASGRTAYGYTF.

The gene calls are TRBV18 and TRBJ1-5; 12 bases are shared with TRBD1. V shed 1 base and J 5 bases; nucleotides not matched to a gene: 3. CDR1 KGHSH and CDR2 LQKENI come from the germline V gene. The CDR3 consists of 16 residues. The CDR3 is CASSPLGQGADQPQHF. The DNA for the CDR3 is TGTGCCAGCTCACCACTGGGACAGGGGGCGGATCAGCCCCAGCATTTT. Looking up the rest from reference TRBV18 and TRBJ1-5 gives the full variable domain: NAGVMQNPRHLVRRRGQEARLRCSPMKGHSHVYWYRQLPEEGLKFMVYLQKENIIDESGMPKERFSAEFPKEGPSILRIQQVVRGDSAAYFCASSPLGQGADQPQHFGDGTRLSIL.

This chain links TRBV5-1 with TRBJ1-3; D remains unclear. This CDR3 has 14 residues. V lost 0 bases to trimming and J lost 8 bases, with 12 bases between them. CDR1 and CDR2 from the germline V gene are SGHRS and YFSETQ. The CDR3 loop is CASSLEAGSDTIYF. The CDR3 DNA reads as TGCGCCAGCAGCTTGGAAGCAGGTAGTGACACCATATATTTT.

The genes are TRBV21-1 and TRBJ1-4. TRBV21-1 is given as a pseudogene. CDR3 length: 20 amino acids. In DNA, the CDR3 is TGTGCCAGCAGCAACAGACGGGTGGTACCATTATTTCCACCTAATGAAAAACTGTTTTTT. This encodes CASSNRRVVPLFPPNEKLFF.

This chain links TRBV4-1 with TRBJ2-7, with TRBD2 matching 8 bases. The germline V gene has CDR1 MGHRA and CDR2 YSYEKL. This CDR3 spans 16 amino acids. CDR3 region: CARLNYTLAGPYEQYF. In DNA form, the CDR3 reads TGCGCAAGACTAAATTATACCCTAGCGGGCCCCTACGAGCAGTACTTC.

This clone has a single count. This chain uses TRBV29-1 with TRBJ2-1, with 7 bases fitting TRBD2. This CDR3 is built from 17 residues. V dropped 3 bases and J dropped 4; count of bases not matched to a gene: 15. Germline lookup yields CDR1 SQVTM and CDR2 ANQGSEA. The CDR3: CSVESPGAGVIYNEQFF. DNA of the CDR3: TGCAGCGTTGAGTCCCCTGGGGCGGGAGTAATATACAATGAGCAGTTCTTC.